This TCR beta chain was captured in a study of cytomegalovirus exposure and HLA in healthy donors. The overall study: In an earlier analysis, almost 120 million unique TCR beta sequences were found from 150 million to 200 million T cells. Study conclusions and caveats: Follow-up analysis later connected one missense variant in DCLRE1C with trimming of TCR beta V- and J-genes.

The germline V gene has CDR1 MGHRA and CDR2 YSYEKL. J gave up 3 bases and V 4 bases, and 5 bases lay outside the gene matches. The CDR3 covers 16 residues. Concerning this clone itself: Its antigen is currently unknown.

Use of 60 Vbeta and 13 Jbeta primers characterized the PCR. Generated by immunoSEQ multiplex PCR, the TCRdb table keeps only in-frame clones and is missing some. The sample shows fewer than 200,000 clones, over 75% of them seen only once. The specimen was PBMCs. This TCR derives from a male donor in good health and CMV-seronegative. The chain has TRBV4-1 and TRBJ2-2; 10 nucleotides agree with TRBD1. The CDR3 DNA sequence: TGCGCCAGCAGCCGAGCCGGGACAGGGGACACCGGGGAGCTGTTTTTT. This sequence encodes CASSRAGTGDTGELFF.